Listed below are T cell receptor beta chains from one sample, sequenced in a study of shared clonotypes between healthy human individuals. TCRdb keeps only in-frame clones here, not all; method: immunoSEQ multiplex PCR. The sample holds roughly 2,500,000 clones, roughly 93% seen once. The sequencing input was naive CD4+ T cells from PBMCs. These receptors were obtained from a man between 18 and 29 years old in good health. Some clones in this sample may be carry-over from other donors' samples. The CDR3 runs from the conserved cysteine through the conserved F or W. Each record gives: CDR3 length, V gene, CDR3 protein.

>16|TRBV7-9
CASSPGDRRSSYEQYF
>12|TRBV28
CASRSGVRGYTF
>12|TRBV27
CASSPQDGGYTF
>15|TRBV4-1
CASSPRPGQGLEQYF
>16|TRBV5-8
CASSPGTSRGTDTQYF
>13|TRBV4-1
CASRVQGADTQYF
>18|TRBV28
CASNPRTGQGAGGNTIYF
>13|TRBV5-1
CASSGQGGYGYTF
>15|TRBV27
CASRANLGNTGELFF
>16|TRBV28
CASSFWGRGLNSPLHF
>15|TRBV5-1
CASSLSGQGPYEQYF
>13|TRBV29-1
CSVEGTGYNEQFF
>12|TRBV28
CASRQTSDTQYF
>15|TRBV5-1
CASSRGETSYNEQFF
>15|TRBV18
CASSPGQGLTGELFF
>13|TRBV14
CASGQGPHTEAFF
>16|TRBV7-8
CASSLARPTGNSPLHF
>17|TRBV9
CASSPSPRLAPTDTQYF
>12|TRBV11-3
CASSAQHREQYF
>14|TRBV2
CASSEARLGEKLFF
>14|TRBV19
CASSISGAITEAFF
>16|TRBV7-9
CASSLAGTGGLYGYTF
>11|TRBV28
CASRSYNEQFF
>12|TRBV7-3
CASRGSGNEQFF
>14|TRBV11-2
CASSLASGGYGYTF
>14|TRBV29-1
CSVETGSKNTEAFF
>14|TRBV10-2
CASRASRLGEKLFF
>14|TRBV4-1
CASSQDQGNYGYTF
>16|TRBV29-1
CSVEDRGGGFPYEQYF
>14|TRBV27
CASSRAGYQETQYF
>16|TRBV5-4
CASSLSSGTQNTEAFF
>12|TRBV29-1
CSVELGSDTQYF
>16|TRBV9
CASSVDGEARRNTIYF
>17|TRBV7-2
CASSFSSSGGGFYEQYF
>16|TRBV4-2
CASSRRDRGFSQPQHF
>13|TRBV11-2
CASSPLVVGEQYF
>15|TRBV5-1
CASSPFNSGANVLTF
>17|TRBV2
CASTLRPRGTAQETQYF
>15|TRBV28
CASTLTWDTVYEQYF
>20|TRBV5-5
CASSFAGTAWAPSSYNEQFF
>15|TRBV4-1
CASSQDTVWATEAFF
>14|TRBV5-1
CASSFGGSGNTIYF
>14|TRBV29-1
CSVGDGVGGYGYTF
>14|TRBV11-2
CASRPQGRSYEQYF
>13|TRBV4-2
CASSQDVGDEQFF
>19|TRBV28
CASSRYRGGGYLPGNTIYF
>15|TRBV2
CASSENADGIQPQHF
>13|TRBV28
CASSRQGLGEQYF
>14|TRBV4-1
CASKRVVTTYEQYF